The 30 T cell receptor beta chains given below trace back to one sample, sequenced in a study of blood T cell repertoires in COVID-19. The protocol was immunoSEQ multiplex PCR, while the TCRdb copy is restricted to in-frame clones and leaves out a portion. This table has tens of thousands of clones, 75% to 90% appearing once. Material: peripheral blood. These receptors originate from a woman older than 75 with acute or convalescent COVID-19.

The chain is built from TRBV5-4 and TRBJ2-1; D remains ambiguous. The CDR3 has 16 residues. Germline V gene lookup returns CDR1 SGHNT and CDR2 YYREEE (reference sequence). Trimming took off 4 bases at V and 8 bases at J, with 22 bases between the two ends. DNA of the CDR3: TGTGCCAGCAGCCTTGGGTTGCTTTTCTCAGAGGATGAGCAGTTCTTC. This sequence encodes CASSLGLLFSEDEQFF. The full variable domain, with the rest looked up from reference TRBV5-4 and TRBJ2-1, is ETGVTQSPTHLIKTRGQQVTLRCSSQSGHNTVSWYQQALGQGPQFIFQYYREEENGRGNFPPRFSGLQFPNYSSELNVNALELDDSALYLCASSLGLLFSEDEQFFGPGTRLTVL.

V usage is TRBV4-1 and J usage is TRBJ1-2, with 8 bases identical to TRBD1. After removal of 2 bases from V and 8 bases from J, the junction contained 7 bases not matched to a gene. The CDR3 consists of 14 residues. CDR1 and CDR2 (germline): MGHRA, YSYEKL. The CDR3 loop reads CASSQLDRAGGYTF. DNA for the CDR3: TGCGCCAGCAGCCAATTGGACAGGGCTGGAGGCTACACCTTC.

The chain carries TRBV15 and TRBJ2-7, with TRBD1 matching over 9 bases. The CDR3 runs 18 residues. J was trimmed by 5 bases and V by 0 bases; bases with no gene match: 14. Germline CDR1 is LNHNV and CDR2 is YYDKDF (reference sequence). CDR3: CATSRDLAIGTGLDEQYF. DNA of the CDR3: TGTGCCACCAGCAGAGATCTTGCTATCGGGACAGGGCTCGACGAGCAGTACTTC.

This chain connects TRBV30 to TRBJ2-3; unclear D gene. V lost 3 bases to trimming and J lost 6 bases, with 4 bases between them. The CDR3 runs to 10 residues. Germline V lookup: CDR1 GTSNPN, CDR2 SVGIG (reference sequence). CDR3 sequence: CAWSLDTQYF. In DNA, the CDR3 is TGTGCCTGGAGCCTCGATACGCAGTATTTT.

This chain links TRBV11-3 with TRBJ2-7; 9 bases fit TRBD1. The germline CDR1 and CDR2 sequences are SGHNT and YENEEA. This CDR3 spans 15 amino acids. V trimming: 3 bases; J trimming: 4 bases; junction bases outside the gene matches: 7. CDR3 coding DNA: TGTGCCAGCAGCTTCCCGGGACAGGGCGCTTACGAGCAGTACTTC. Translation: CASSFPGQGAYEQYF.

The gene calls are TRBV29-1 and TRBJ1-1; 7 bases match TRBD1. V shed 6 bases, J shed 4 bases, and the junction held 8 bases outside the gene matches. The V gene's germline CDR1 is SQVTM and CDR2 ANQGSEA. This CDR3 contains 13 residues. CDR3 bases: TGCAGCGTGGGAGACAGGGCGGCCACTGAAGCTTTCTTT. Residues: CSVGDRAATEAFF.

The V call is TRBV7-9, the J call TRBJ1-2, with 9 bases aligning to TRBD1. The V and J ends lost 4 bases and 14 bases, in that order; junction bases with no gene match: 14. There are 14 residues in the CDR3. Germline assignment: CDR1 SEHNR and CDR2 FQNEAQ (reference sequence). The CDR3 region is CASSSESTGGITTF. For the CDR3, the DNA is TGTGCCAGCAGCTCCGAATCGACAGGGGGTATTACTACCTTC.

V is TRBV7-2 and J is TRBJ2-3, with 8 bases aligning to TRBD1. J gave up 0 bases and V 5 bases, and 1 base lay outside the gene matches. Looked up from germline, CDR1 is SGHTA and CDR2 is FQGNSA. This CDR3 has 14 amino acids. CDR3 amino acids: CASSRTGSTDTQYF. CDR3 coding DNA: TGTGCCAGCAGCCGGACAGGGAGCACAGATACGCAGTATTTT.

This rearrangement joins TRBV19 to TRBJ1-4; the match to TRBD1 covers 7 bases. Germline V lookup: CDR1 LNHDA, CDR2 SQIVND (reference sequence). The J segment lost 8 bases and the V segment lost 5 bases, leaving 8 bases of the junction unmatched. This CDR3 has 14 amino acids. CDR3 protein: CASSWAGGDEKLFF. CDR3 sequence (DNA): TGTGCCAGTAGTTGGGCAGGGGGAGACGAAAAACTGTTTTTT.

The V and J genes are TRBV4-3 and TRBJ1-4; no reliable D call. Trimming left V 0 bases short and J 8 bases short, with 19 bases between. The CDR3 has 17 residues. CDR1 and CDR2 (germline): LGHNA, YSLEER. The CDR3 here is CASSQDPLGSGSEKLFF. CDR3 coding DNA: TGCGCCAGCAGCCAAGATCCCCTCGGGAGCGGGAGCGAAAAACTGTTTTTT.

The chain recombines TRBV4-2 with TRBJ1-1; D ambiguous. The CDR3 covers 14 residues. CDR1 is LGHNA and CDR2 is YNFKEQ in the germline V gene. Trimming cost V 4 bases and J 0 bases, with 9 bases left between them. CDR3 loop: CASSLFPMNTEAFF. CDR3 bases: TGTGCCAGCAGCCTTTTCCCCATGAACACTGAAGCTTTCTTT.

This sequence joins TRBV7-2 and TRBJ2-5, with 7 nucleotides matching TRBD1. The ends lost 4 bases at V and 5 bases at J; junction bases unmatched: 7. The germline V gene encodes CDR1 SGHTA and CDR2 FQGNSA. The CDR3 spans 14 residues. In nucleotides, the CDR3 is TGTGCCAGCAGCTCCAACAGGGGCCGGGAGACCCAGTACTTC. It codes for CASSSNRGRETQYF.

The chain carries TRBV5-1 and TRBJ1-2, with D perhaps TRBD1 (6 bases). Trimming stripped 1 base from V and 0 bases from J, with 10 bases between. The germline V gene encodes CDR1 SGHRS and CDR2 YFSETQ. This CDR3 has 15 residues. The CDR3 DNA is TGCGCCAGCAGCTTGTATACAGGGTCTAACTATGGCTACACCTTC. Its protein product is CASSLYTGSNYGYTF.

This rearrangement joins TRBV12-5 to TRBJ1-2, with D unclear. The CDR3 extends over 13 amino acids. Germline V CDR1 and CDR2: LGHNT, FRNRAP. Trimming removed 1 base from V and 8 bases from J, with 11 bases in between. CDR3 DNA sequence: TGTGCTAGTGGTTTGGGGAGGGATAGAGGCTACACCTTC. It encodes CASGLGRDRGYTF.

CDR3 nucleotides: TGTGCCAGCTCACCCGGGTCCATGGGGGGGCCCCAGCATTTT. It is translated as CASSPGSMGGPQHF. The chain has TRBV18 and TRBJ1-5, with a weak D call TRBD1 (5 bases). The ends were cut back, 3 bases at V and 9 bases at J, with 15 bases in the middle. The length of the CDR3 is 14 residues. Germline CDR1 KGHSH, CDR2 LQKENI.

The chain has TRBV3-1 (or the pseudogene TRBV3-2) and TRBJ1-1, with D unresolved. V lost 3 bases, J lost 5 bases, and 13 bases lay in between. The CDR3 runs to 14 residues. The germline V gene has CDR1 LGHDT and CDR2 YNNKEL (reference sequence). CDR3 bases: TGTGCCAGCAGCCACCCCGCCGGCAGGACTGAAGCTTTCTTT. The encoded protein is CASSHPAGRTEAFF.

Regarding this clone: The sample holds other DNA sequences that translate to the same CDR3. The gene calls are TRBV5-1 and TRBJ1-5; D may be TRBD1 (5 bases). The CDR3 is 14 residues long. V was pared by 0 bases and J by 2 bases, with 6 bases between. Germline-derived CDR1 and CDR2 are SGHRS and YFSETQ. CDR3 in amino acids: CASSLEGGNQPQHF. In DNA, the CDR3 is TGCGCCAGCAGCTTGGAAGGGGGCAATCAGCCCCAGCATTTT. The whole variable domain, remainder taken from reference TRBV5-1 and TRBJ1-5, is KAGVTQTPRYLIKTRGQQVTLSCSPISGHRSVSWYQQTPGQGLQFLFEYFSETQRNKGNFPGRFSGRQFSNSRSEMNVSTLELGDSALYLCASSLEGGNQPQHFGDGTRLSIL.

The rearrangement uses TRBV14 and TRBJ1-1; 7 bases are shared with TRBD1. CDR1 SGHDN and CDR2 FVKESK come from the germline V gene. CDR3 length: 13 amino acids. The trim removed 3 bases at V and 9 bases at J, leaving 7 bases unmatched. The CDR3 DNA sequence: TGTGCCAGCAGCCAGCTCGGACAGGTAAAAGCTTTCTTT. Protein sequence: CASSQLGQVKAFF.

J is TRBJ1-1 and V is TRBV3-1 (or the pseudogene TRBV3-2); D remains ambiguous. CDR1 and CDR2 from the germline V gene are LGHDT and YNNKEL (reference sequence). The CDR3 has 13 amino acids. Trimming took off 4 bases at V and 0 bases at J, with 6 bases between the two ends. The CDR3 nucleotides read TGTGCCAGCAGCCCTAGTATGAACACTGAAGCTTTCTTT. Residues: CASSPSMNTEAFF.

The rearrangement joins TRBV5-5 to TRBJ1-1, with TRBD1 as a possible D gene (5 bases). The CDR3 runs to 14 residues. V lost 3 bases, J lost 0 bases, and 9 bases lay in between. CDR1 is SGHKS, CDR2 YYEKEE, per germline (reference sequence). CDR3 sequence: CASSWGTMNTEAFF. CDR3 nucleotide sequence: TGTGCCAGCAGCTGGGGGACTATGAACACTGAAGCTTTCTTT. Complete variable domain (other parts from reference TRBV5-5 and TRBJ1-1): DAGVTQSPTHLIKTRGQQVTLRCSPISGHKSVSWYQQVLGQGPQFIFQYYEKEERGRGNFPDRFSARQFPNYSSELNVNALLLGDSALYLCASSWGTMNTEAFFGQGTRLTVV.

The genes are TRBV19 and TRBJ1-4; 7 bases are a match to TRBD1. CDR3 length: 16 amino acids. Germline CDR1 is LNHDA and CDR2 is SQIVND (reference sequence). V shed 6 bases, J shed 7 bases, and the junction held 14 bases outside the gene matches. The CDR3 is CASSNDLGGDGEKLFF. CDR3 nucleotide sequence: TGTGCCAGTAGCAACGACTTAGGGGGCGACGGTGAAAAACTGTTTTTT.

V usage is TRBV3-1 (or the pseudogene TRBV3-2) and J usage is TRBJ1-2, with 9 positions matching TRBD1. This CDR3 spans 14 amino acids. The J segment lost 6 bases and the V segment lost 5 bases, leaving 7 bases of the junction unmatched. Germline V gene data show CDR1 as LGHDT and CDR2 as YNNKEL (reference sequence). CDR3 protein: CASSYKQGADGYTF. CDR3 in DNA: TGTGCCAGCAGCTATAAACAGGGGGCGGATGGCTACACCTTC.

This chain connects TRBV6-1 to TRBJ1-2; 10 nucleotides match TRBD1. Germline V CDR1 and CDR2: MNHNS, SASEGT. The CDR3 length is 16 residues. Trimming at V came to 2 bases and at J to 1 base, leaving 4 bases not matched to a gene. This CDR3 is CASSESGTGVNYGYTF. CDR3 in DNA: TGTGCCAGCAGTGAATCTGGGACAGGGGTTAACTATGGCTACACCTTC.

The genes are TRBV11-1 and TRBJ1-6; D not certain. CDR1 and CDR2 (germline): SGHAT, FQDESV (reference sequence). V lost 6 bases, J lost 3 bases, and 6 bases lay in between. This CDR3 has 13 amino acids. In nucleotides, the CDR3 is TGTGCCAGCAGGAGAATCTATAATTCACCCCTCCACTTT. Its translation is CASRRIYNSPLHF.

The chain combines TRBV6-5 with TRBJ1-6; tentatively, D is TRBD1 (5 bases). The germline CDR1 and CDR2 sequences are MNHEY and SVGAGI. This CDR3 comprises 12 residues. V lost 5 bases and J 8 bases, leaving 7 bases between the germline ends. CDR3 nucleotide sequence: TGTGCCAGCAGTCAACAGGATTCACCCCTCCACTTT. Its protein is CASSQQDSPLHF.

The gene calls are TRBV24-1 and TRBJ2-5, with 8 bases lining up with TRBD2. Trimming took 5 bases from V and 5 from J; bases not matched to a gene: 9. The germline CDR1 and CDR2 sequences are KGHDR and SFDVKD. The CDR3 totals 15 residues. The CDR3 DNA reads TGTGCCACCAGTGCGCCGGGGGGGGGTCGGGAGACCCAGTACTTC. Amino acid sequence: CATSAPGGGRETQYF.

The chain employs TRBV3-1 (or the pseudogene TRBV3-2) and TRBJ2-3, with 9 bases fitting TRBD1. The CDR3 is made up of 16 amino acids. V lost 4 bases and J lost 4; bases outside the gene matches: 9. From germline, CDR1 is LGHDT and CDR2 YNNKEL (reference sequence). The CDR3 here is CASSRGQGRRSDTQYF. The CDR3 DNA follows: TGTGCCAGCAGCCGTGGACAGGGGAGGAGGTCAGATACGCAGTATTTT.

DNA of the CDR3: TGTGCCAGCACCAGGGGGGATGGTGGCTACACCTTC. Its translation: CASTRGDGGYTF. V usage is TRBV9 and J usage is TRBJ1-2, with 7 bases lining up with TRBD1. The CDR3 runs 12 residues. The V gene's germline CDR1 is SGDLS and CDR2 YYNGEE. J lost 7 bases, V lost 6 bases, and 6 bases had no gene match.

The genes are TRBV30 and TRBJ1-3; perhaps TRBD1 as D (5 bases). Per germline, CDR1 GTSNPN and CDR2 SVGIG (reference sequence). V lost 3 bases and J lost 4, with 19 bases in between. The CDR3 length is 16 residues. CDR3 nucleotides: TGTGCCTGGAGAACCCCCTCTAGGGGTTCAGGAAACACCATATATTTT. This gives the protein CAWRTPSRGSGNTIYF. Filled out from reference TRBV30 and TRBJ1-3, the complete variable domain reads SQTIHQWPATLVQPVGSPLSLECTVEGTSNPNLYWYRQAAGRGLQLLFYSVGIGQISSEVPQNLSASRPQDRQFILSSKKLLLSDSGFYLCAWRTPSRGSGNTIYFGEGSWLTVV.

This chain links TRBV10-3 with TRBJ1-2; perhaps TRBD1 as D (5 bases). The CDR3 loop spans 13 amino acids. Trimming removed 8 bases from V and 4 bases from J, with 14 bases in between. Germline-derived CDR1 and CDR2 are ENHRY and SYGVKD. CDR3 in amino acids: CAIQGGQGYGYTF. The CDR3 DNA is TGTGCCATCCAGGGAGGGCAGGGCTATGGCTACACCTTC.